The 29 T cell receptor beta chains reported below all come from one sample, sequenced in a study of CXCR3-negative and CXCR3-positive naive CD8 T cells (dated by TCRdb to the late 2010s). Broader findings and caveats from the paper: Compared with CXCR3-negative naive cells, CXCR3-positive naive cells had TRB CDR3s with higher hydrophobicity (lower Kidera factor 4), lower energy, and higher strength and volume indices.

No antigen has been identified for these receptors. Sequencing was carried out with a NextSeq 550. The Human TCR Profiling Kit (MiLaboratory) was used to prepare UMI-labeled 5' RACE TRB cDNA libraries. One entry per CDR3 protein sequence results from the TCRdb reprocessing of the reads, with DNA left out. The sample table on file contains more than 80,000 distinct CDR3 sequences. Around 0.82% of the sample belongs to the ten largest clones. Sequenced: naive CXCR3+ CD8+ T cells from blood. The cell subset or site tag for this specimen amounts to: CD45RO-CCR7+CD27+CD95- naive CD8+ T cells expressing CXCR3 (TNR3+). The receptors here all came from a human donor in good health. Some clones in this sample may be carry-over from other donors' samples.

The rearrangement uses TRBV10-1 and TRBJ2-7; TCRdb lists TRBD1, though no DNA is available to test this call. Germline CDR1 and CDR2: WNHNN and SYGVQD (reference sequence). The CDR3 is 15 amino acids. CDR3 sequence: CASSEGQGGTYEQYF.

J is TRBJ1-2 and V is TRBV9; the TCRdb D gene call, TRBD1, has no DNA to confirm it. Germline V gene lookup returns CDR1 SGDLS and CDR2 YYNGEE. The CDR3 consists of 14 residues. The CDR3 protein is CASSMLTGKYDYTF.

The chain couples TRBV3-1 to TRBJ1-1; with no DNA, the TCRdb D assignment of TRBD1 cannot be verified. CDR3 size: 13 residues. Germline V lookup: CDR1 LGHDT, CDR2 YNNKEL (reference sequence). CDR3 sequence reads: CASSQTGSTEAFF.

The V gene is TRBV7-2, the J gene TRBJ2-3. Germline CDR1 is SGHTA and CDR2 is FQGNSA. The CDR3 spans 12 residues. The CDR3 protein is CASSLVRDTQYF.

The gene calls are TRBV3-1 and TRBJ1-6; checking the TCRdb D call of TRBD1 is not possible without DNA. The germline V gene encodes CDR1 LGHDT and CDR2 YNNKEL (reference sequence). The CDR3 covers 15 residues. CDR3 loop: CASSLRDSRNSPLHF.

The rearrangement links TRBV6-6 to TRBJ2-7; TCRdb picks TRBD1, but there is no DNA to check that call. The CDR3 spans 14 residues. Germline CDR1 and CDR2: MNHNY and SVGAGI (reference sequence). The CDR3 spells CASSYSIGGLEQYF.

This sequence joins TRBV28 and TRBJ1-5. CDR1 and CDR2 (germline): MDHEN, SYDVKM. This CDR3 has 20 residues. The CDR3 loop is CAGSLFWSASPNYSNQPQHF. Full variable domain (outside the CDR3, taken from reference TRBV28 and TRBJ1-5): DVKVTQSSRYLVKRTGEKVFLECVQDMDHENMFWYRQDPGLGLRLIYFSYDVKMKEKGDIPEGYSVSREKKERFSLILESASTNQTSMYLCAGSLFWSASPNYSNQPQHFGDGTRLSIL.

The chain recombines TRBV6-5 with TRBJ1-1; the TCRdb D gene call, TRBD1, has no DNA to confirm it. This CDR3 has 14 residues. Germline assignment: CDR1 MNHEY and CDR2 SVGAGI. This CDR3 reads CASSYSGRGAEAFF.

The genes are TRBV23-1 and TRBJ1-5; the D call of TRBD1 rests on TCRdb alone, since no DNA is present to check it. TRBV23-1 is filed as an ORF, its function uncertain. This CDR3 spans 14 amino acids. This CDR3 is CASSQGTRNQPQHF.

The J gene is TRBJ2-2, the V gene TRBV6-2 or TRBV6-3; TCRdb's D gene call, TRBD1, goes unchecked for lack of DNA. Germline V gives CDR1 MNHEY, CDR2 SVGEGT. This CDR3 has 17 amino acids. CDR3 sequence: CASTPRGTSIAHGELFF.

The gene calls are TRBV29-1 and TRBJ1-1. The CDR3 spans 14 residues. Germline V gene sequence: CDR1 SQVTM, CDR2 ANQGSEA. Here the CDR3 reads CSVEDRRNLAEAFF.

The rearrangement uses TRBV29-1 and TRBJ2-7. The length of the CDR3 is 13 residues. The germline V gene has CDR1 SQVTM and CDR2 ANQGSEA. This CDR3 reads CSVGSGDYYEQYF.

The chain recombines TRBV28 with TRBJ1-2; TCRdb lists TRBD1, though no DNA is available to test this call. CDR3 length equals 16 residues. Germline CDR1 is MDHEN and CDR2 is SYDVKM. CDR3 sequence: CASSLWGRTPNYGYTF.

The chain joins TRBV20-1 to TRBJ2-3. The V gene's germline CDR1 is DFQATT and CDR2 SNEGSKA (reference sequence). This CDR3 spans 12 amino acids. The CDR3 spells CSARDQGVTQYF.

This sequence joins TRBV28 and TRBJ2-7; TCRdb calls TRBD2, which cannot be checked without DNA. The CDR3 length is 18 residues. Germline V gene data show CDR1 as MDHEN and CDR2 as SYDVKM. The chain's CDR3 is CASSPTGGRALSRYEQYF.

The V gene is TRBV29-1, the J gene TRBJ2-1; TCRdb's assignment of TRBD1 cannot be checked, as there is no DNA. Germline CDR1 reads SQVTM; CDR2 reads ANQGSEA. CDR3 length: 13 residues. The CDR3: CSTDRGHYNEQFF.

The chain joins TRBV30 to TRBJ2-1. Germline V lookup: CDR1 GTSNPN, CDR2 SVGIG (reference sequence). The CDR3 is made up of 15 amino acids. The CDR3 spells CAWSVGGKDYNEQFF.

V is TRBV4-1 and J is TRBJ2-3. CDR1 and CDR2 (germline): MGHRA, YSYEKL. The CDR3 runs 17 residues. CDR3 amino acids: CASSQDSASVSTDTQYF.

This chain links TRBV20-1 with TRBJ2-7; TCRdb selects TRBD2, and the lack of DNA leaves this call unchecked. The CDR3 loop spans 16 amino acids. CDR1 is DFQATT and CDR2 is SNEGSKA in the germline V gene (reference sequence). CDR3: CSANHGSSGGVETQYF.

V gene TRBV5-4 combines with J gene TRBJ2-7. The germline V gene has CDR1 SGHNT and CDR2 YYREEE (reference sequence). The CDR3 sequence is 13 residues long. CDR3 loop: CASSSGPPYEQYF. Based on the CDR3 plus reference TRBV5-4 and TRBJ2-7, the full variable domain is ETGVTQSPTHLIKTRGQQVTLRCSSQSGHNTVSWYQQALGQGPQFIFQYYREEENGRGNFPPRFSGLQFPNYSSELNVNALELDDSALYLCASSSGPPYEQYFGPGTRLTVT.

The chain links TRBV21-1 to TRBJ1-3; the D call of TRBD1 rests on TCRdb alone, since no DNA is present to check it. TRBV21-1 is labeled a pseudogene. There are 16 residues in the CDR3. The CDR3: CASSKNGRGPGNTIYF.

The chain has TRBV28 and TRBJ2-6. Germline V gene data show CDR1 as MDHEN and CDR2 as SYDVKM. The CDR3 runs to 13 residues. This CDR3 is CASSFAGANVLTF.

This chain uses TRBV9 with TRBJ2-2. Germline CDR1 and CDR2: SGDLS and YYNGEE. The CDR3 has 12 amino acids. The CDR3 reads CASSPPTGELFF. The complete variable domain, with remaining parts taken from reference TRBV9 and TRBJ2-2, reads DSGVTQTPKHLITATGQRVTLRCSPRSGDLSVYWYQQSLDQGLQFLIQYYNGEERAKGNILERFSAQQFPDLHSELNLSSLELGDSALYFCASSPPTGELFFGEGSRLTVL.

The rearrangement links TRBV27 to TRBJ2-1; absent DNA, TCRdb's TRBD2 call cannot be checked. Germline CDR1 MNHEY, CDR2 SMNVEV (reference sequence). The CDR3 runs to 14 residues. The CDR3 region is CASSLIGGDNEQFF.

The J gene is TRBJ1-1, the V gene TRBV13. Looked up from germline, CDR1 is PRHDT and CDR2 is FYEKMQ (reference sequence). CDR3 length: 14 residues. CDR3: CASSLLIENTEAFF.

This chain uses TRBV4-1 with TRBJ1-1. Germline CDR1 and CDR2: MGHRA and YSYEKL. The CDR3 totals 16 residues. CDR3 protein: CASSQDNREMNTEAFF.

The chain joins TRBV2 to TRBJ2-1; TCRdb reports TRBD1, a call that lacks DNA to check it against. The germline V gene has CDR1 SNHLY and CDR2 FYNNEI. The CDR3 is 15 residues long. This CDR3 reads CASRRDTSSYNEQFF.

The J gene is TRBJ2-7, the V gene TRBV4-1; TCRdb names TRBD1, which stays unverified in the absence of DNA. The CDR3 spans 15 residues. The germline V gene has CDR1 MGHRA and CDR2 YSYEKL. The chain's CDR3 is CASSHTGTGYYEQYF.

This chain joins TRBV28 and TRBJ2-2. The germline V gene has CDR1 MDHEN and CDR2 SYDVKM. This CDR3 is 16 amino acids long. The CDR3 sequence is CASSLLHYANTGELFF.